This record covers a single T cell receptor (beta chain). The source of the sample is a study of control samples from healthy donors and cancer patients. TCRdb's table, derived via immunoSEQ multiplex PCR, lists solely in-frame clones and lacks some. The table shows 100,000 to 150,000 clones, with 85% to 95% occurring only once. Trimming removed 3 bases at V and 5 bases at J, with 18 bases between. CDR1 and CDR2 from the germline V gene are SGHVS and FNYEAQ. This CDR3 has 16 residues. The source material was PBMCs. This chain joins TRBV7-6 and TRBJ2-3; D might be TRBD1 or TRBD2, each matching 6 bases. This TCR was recovered from a man older than 75 with head and neck cancer. CDR3 sequence reads: CASSFSGGTQGDTQYF. CDR3 nucleotides: TGTGCCAGCAGCTTTAGTGGCGGGACACAGGGAGATACGCAGTATTTT.